This TCR beta chain was identified in a study of Ad26.COV2.S vaccination and SARS-CoV-2 variants (dated by TCRdb to about 2021). In terms of the full investigation: TCRbeta repertoire sequencing was used to assess the specificity and breadth of SARS-CoV-2-reactive T cell receptors after Ad26.COV2.S vaccination. A total of approximately 30 samples were included in the TCR-sequenced set, comprising roughly 19 Ad26.COV2.S vaccine recipients, 5 placebo recipients and 8 SARS-CoV-2 convalescent individuals.

The time point label corresponds to: individuals recovered from natural SARS-CoV-2 infection. CDR3 length: 16 amino acids, cysteine to phenylalanine. Only the CDR3 DNA is retained, 48 bases long and in frame from the first base. V is pared back by 0 bases and J by 4 bases, with 14 bases lying between the germline termini. From the germline V gene, CDR1 is KGHSH and CDR2 is LQKENI. On this clone: Its antigen remains unidentified. Base qualities are not recorded, but no much larger clone differs from it by a single base.

The immunoSEQ Assay was the method used to sequence TCRbeta CDR3 regions. After extraction, genomic DNA underwent amplification by bias-controlled multiplex PCR, followed by high-throughput sequencing. Under the source paper's analysis protocol: To quantify the absolute abundance of every unique TCRbeta CDR3 region, sequences were collapsed and filtered. T cell fraction was estimated by normalizing TCRbeta template counts to usable DNA, with usable DNA measured through amplification of reference genes found in all nucleated cells. Repertoire TCRs were annotated as SARS-CoV-2-specific when V gene, CDR3 amino acid sequence and J gene were exactly matched to a known reactive TCR set. The reference SARS-CoV-2 TCR set came from MIRA and was filtered for enrichment in COVID-19-positive ImmuneCODE repertoires, removing public or cross-reactive TCRs. Using the MIRA antigens, annotated TCRs were further analysed by specific ORF or by position within an ORF. Breadth was defined as the number of annotated unique rearrangements divided by the total number of unique productive rearrangements, and depth was defined as the summed frequency of the annotated unique rearrangements. Two-sided Wilcoxon rank-sum tests were used to compare TCR breadth between groups. In its TCRdb copy, this immuneACCESS table keeps in-frame sequences only and misses some clones. Where compared with another copy, unresolved V genes explain less than half of these, and the others have no known cause. The V and J calls and clone size were taken over from that table, and D and trimming were inferred from the DNA. In all, the sample holds 180,000 or so clones, and around 88% of those were seen once. The ten largest clones capture more than 4.5% of the sample.

Overall study results and their limits: It was noted by the authors that total T cell responses may have been underestimated by the TCR breadth and depth analyses. Substantial breadth of spike-specific CD8+ and CD4+ T cell responses was reported after vaccination. Non-spike TCR breadth was comparable between vaccine and placebo recipients, consistent with the vaccine containing only spike. Spike-specific TCR breadth was higher in Ad26.COV2.S recipients than in placebo recipients (P = 0.0014).

The origin of this receptor is a human donor who had recovered from COVID-19. The chain employs TRBV18 and TRBJ2-3; the D gene lacks a confident call. Here the sequenced sample was peripheral blood, taken after recovery from COVID-19. The nucleotides are TGTGCCAGCTCACCACCGTTTCCTTTGTATCCAGATACGCAGTATTTT. The resulting protein is CASSPPFPLYPDTQYF.